The 31 T cell receptor beta chains listed next were all sequenced from one sample in a study of early T cells in non-severe SARS-CoV-2 infection. TCRdb reanalysed the 5' RACE reads using MiXCR and keeps one entry per CDR3 protein. The table shows tens of thousands of distinct CDR3 sequences, with over 9.5% occurring only once. The specimen comprised whole blood, sampled at baseline. Every receptor here comes from an adult who was a healthcare worker with PCR-confirmed SARS-CoV-2 infection or an uninfected control (not recorded which).

This clonotype has a count of ten or more. The V and J genes are TRBV7-3 and TRBJ2-7; no clear D. Looked up from germline, CDR1 is SGHTA and CDR2 is FQGTGA. Deletions cut 6 bases from V and 6 bases from J, with 12 bases between. The CDR3 has 12 residues. In DNA, the CDR3 is TGTGCCAGCAGTCAAACCCCGACCGAGCAGTACTTC. Translated: CASSQTPTEQYF. Combining the CDR3 with reference TRBV7-3 and TRBJ2-7 gives the whole variable domain GAGVSQTPSNKVTEKGKYVELRCDPISGHTALYWYRQSLGQGPEFLIYFQGTGAADDSGLPNDRFFAVRPEGSVSTLKIQRTERGDSAVYLCASSQTPTEQYFGPGTRLTVT.

V and J are TRBV6-4 and TRBJ1-1, with D uncertain. The CDR3 runs to 14 residues. V lost 4 bases to trimming and J lost 1 base, with 10 bases between them. Per germline, CDR1 MRHNA and CDR2 SNTAGT. The CDR3 nucleotides read TGTGCCAGCAGTGCCTCTCCTGGGAACACTGAAGCTTTCTTT. Translation: CASSASPGNTEAFF.

The chain recombines TRBV3-1 with TRBJ2-1, with D tentatively TRBD2 (7 bases). V lost 10 bases, J lost 0 bases, and 16 bases lay in between. The CDR3 covers 15 residues. Per germline, CDR1 LGHDT and CDR2 YNNKEL (reference sequence). The CDR3 bases are TGTGCCACCGACGGGGGCGGGGGCTCCTACAATGAGCAGTTCTTC. Its protein is CATDGGGGSYNEQFF.

The rearrangement uses TRBV7-9 and TRBJ2-5, with TRBD2 as a possible D gene (5 bases). V was pared by 3 bases and J by 1 base, with 12 bases between. This CDR3 comprises 15 residues. In germline, CDR1 is SEHNR, CDR2 FQNEAQ (reference sequence). The CDR3 DNA reads as TGTGCCAGCAGCTTCAGAGGGAACTTCCAAGAGACCCAGTACTTC. Translated: CASSFRGNFQETQYF.

This clonotype was seen only a few times. The rearrangement links TRBV5-1 to TRBJ1-2; unclear D gene. CDR1 and CDR2 (germline): SGHRS, YFSETQ. Between the trimmed V and J ends, which lost 0 bases and 7 bases, there was a span of 7 bases. The CDR3 has 12 residues. CDR3 DNA: TGCGCCAGCAGCTTGGGGGCCCTTGGCTACACCTTC. Residues: CASSLGALGYTF.

This clonotype showed up just a few times. The chain carries TRBV20-1 and TRBJ2-5; 7 bases agree with TRBD2. The CDR3 consists of 17 residues. Trimming took 0 bases from V and 1 from J; bases not matched to a gene: 11. Germline V gene lookup returns CDR1 DFQATT and CDR2 SNEGSKA (reference sequence). The CDR3 protein is CSARDNLGRGSQETQYF. CDR3 DNA: TGCAGTGCTAGAGACAACCTGGGGAGGGGTAGCCAAGAGACCCAGTACTTC.

The V and J genes are TRBV7-9 and TRBJ2-7; perhaps TRBD1 as D (8 bases). V lost 5 bases, J lost 6 bases, and 17 bases lay in between. This CDR3 has 14 residues. Germline values: CDR1 SEHNR, CDR2 FQNEAQ (reference sequence). CDR3: CASSTGGAAGEQYF. As DNA, the CDR3 is TGTGCCAGCAGCACAGGGGGGGCCGCGGGCGAGCAGTACTTC.

This rearrangement joins TRBV6-6 to TRBJ1-4; no reliable D call. This CDR3 comprises 15 residues. The ends were cut back, 2 bases at V and 0 bases at J, with 7 bases in the middle. Germline assignment: CDR1 MNHNY and CDR2 SVGAGI (reference sequence). For the CDR3, the DNA is TGTGCCAGCAGTTACCGGGCAGCAACTAATGAAAAACTGTTTTTT. Protein product: CASSYRAATNEKLFF.

This clonotype has at least ten counts. V gene TRBV20-1 combines with J gene TRBJ1-5; TRBD1 is a possible D gene (5 bases). This CDR3 spans 14 amino acids. V lost 2 bases to trimming and J lost 3 bases, with 11 bases between them. CDR1 is DFQATT, CDR2 SNEGSKA, per germline (reference sequence). The CDR3 region is CSARQGTNNQPQHF. The CDR3 nucleotides read TGCAGTGCTAGACAAGGGACCAACAATCAGCCCCAGCATTTT.

The genes are TRBV27 and TRBJ2-1; D gene unclear. Trimming took 7 bases from V and 0 from J, leaving 16 bases between them. The CDR3 is 16 residues long. The germline CDR1 and CDR2 sequences are MNHEY and SMNVEV (reference sequence). The CDR3, as DNA: TGTGCCAGCACCCAAAAAGGTGTACGCTCCTACAATGAGCAGTTCTTC. It encodes CASTQKGVRSYNEQFF.

The V gene is TRBV6-2 or TRBV6-3, the J gene TRBJ2-2; TRBD2 is a possible D gene (6 bases). This CDR3 has 13 amino acids. Trimming took off 2 bases at V and 5 bases at J, with 6 bases between the two ends. Germline V CDR1 and CDR2: MNHEY, SVGEGT. CDR3 in amino acids: CASSYGRTGELFF. The CDR3 nucleotides read TGTGCCAGCAGTTACGGGAGGACCGGGGAGCTGTTTTTT.

V is TRBV7-9 and J is TRBJ2-5; 10 nucleotides match TRBD2. Losses at the gene ends were 11 bases for V and 5 bases for J; bases not matched to a gene: 8. CDR3 length: 13 residues. Looked up from germline, CDR1 is SEHNR and CDR2 is FQNEAQ (reference sequence). The chain's CDR3 is CAVGLAGVETQYF. The CDR3 region has the DNA TGTGCCGTGGGGCTAGCGGGAGTCGAGACCCAGTACTTC.

The genes are TRBV18 and TRBJ2-5; TRBD2 aligns across 9 bases. The germline CDR1 and CDR2 sequences are KGHSH and LQKENI. With V trimmed by 6 bases and J by 6 bases, 11 bases remained unmatched. The CDR3 has 15 residues. CDR3 coding DNA: TGTGCCAGCTCTCCCCTGCGGGAGGGCCGGAAGACCCAGTACTTC. Translating gives CASSPLREGRKTQYF.

In regard to this clonotype: At one of its ends the junction is not consistent with the germline gene, which may arise from a read error. This chain connects TRBV14 to TRBJ2-7; either TRBD1 or TRBD2 may fit D (5 bases each). The germline CDR1 and CDR2 sequences are SGHDN and FVKESK. There are 15 residues in the CDR3. CDR3 residues: CASSQGIVGAYEQYF. CDR3 coding DNA: TGTGCCAGCAGTCAAGGGATAGTGGGGGCCTACGAGCAGTACTTC.

This chain uses TRBV2 with TRBJ2-6, with a tentative D call TRBD1 (5 bases). The CDR3 loop spans 20 amino acids. Germline lookup yields CDR1 SNHLY and CDR2 FYNNEI. V was clipped by 3 bases and J by 0 bases, with 21 bases between them. This chain's CDR3 is CASSDPPWGSLNSGANVLTF. DNA of the CDR3: TGTGCCAGCAGTGACCCCCCCTGGGGCAGCCTGAACTCTGGGGCCAACGTCCTGACTTTC.

This clonotype has just a few counts. The rearrangement links TRBV25-1 to TRBJ2-1; D ambiguous. Germline loops: CDR1 MGHDK, CDR2 SYGVNS. V dropped 2 bases and J dropped 4 bases, with 12 bases sitting between them. The CDR3 runs 15 residues. CDR3 residues: CASSEHRGGYNEQFF. In nucleotides, the CDR3 is TGTGCCAGCAGTGAACATAGAGGCGGTTACAATGAGCAGTTCTTC.

This clonotype occurred many times. The rearrangement uses TRBV12-3 or TRBV12-4 and TRBJ2-2; tentatively, D is TRBD1 (5 bases). Trimming cost V 10 bases and J 7 bases, with 16 bases left between them. The CDR3 has 13 amino acids. The CDR3 DNA reads TGTGCCACAAAGGGGCGTGCAAGCGGGGAGCTGTTTTTT. Residues: CATKGRASGELFF.

This clonotype was counted many times. This rearrangement joins TRBV5-6 to TRBJ2-1; 8 bases align to TRBD2. V lost 3 bases and J lost 6; bases outside the gene matches: 8. CDR1 is SGHDT and CDR2 is YYEEEE in the germline V gene. This CDR3 spans 15 amino acids. CDR3 in amino acids: CASSSRRTSGNEQFF. The CDR3 region has the DNA TGTGCCAGCAGCTCGAGAAGAACTAGCGGCAATGAGCAGTTCTTC. Full variable domain (outside the CDR3, taken from reference TRBV5-6 and TRBJ2-1): DAGVTQSPTHLIKTRGQQVTLRCSPKSGHDTVSWYQQALGQGPQFIFQYYEEEERQRGNFPDRFSGHQFPNYSSELNVNALLLGDSALYLCASSSRRTSGNEQFFGPGTRLTVL.

This clonotype occurred a few times. Here the CDR3 DNA reads TGTGCCAGCAGTTTGCAGAACCCAGAGACCCAGTACTTC. Amino acid sequence: CASSLQNPETQYF. The chain is built from TRBV28 and TRBJ2-5; no reliable D call. The germline V and J ends were trimmed by 3 bases and 4 bases, with 9 bases remaining between them. The length of the CDR3 is 13 residues. The germline V gene encodes CDR1 MDHEN and CDR2 SYDVKM.

This clonotype has more than one count but fewer than ten. The V call is TRBV7-9, the J call TRBJ1-3; D gene unclear. Trimming cost V 5 bases and J 0 bases, with 8 bases left between them. CDR1 is SEHNR, CDR2 FQNEAQ, per germline (reference sequence). The CDR3 contains 14 residues. CDR3 sequence reads: CASSQTSSGNTIYF. CDR3 DNA: TGTGCCAGCAGCCAGACAAGCTCTGGAAACACCATATATTTT. Drawing the rest from reference TRBV7-9 and TRBJ1-3, the complete variable domain is DTGVSQNPRHKITKRGQNVTFRCDPISEHNRLYWYRQTLGQGPEFLTYFQNEAQLEKSRLLSDRFSAERPKGSFSTLEIQRTEQGDSAMYLCASSQTSSGNTIYFGEGSWLTVV.

This chain connects TRBV9 to TRBJ2-7, with 10 bases fitting TRBD2. The CDR3 runs 15 residues. V lost 0 bases and J lost 6; bases outside the gene matches: 6. Germline V gene data show CDR1 as SGDLS and CDR2 as YYNGEE. The CDR3 region has the DNA TGTGCCAGCAGCGTAGGGGCTAGCGGGAGTAGCGAGCAGTACTTC. Residues: CASSVGASGSSEQYF.

The V call is TRBV5-1, the J call TRBJ2-1; D perhaps matches TRBD2 (6 bases). This CDR3 is built from 14 residues. Germline CDR1 is SGHRS and CDR2 is YFSETQ. V lost 1 base and J lost 8, with 13 bases in between. The CDR3 region is CASSLTRTMDEQFF. The CDR3 nucleotides read TGCGCCAGCAGCTTGACGCGGACTATGGATGAGCAGTTCTTC.

This clonotype was detected a few times. This chain links TRBV7-6 with TRBJ2-3; D gene uncertain. The ends were cut back, 0 bases at V and 2 bases at J, with 6 bases in the middle. The CDR3 length is 14 residues. CDR1 SGHVS and CDR2 FNYEAQ come from the germline V gene. The CDR3 reads CASSLAHPTDTQYF. CDR3 sequence (DNA): TGTGCCAGCAGCTTAGCGCATCCCACAGATACGCAGTATTTT. Supplemented by reference TRBV7-6 and TRBJ2-3, the full variable domain reads GAGVSQSPRYKVTKRGQDVALRCDPISGHVSLYWYRQALGQGPEFLTYFNYEAQQDKSGLPNDRFSAERPEGSISTLTIQRTEQRDSAMYRCASSLAHPTDTQYFGPGTRLTVL.

There are many counts of this clonotype. This chain uses TRBV10-3 with TRBJ2-7; TRBD2 matches 10 bases. Trimming cost V 5 bases and J 2 bases; bases outside gene matches: 3. The CDR3 sequence is 14 residues long. The germline V gene encodes CDR1 ENHRY and CDR2 SYGVKD. CDR3 sequence reads: CAISLAGGPYEQYF. DNA for the CDR3: TGTGCCATCAGTTTAGCGGGAGGCCCCTACGAGCAGTACTTC.

The chain recombines TRBV7-6 with TRBJ2-1; the D is unclear. The germline gives CDR1 SGHVS, CDR2 FNYEAQ. The length of the CDR3 is 14 residues. Trimming took 5 bases from V and 5 from J, leaving 13 bases between them. As DNA, the CDR3 is TGTGCCAGCAGCCCAGTCGCAGGTAACAATGAGCAGTTCTTC. It encodes CASSPVAGNNEQFF.

The chain is built from TRBV7-3 and TRBJ2-5; 12 bases fit TRBD2. Germline V gene data show CDR1 as SGHTA and CDR2 as FQGTGA. CDR3 size: 17 residues. V gave up 3 bases and J gave up 7 bases; unmatched junction bases: 12. CDR3 loop: CASSLSASSGRAGTQYF. The CDR3 DNA reads TGTGCCAGCAGCTTGTCTGCTTCTAGCGGGAGGGCCGGGACCCAGTACTTC. Full variable domain (remainder filled in from reference TRBV7-3 and TRBJ2-5): GAGVSQTPSNKVTEKGKYVELRCDPISGHTALYWYRQSLGQGPEFLIYFQGTGAADDSGLPNDRFFAVRPEGSVSTLKIQRTERGDSAVYLCASSLSASSGRAGTQYFGPGTRLLVL.

The chain combines TRBV28 with TRBJ2-1; 12 bases match TRBD2. Trimming took 6 bases from V and 6 from J; bases not matched to a gene: 6. From germline, CDR1 is MDHEN and CDR2 SYDVKM. CDR3 length: 15 residues. CDR3 in DNA: TGTGCCAGCAGCCGACTAGCGGGAGTTTCCAATGAGCAGTTCTTC. Protein product: CASSRLAGVSNEQFF.

CDR3 amino acids: CASSLGTGTGNTIYF. The DNA for the CDR3 is TGCGCCAGCAGCTTGGGGACAGGCACTGGAAACACCATATATTTT. The chain is built from TRBV5-1 and TRBJ1-3; 7 bases fit TRBD1. Germline values: CDR1 SGHRS, CDR2 YFSETQ. V lost 0 bases to trimming and J lost 2 bases; unmatched junction nucleotides: 2. This CDR3 is 15 amino acids long. The variable domain in full, completed from reference TRBV5-1 and TRBJ1-3, reads KAGVTQTPRYLIKTRGQQVTLSCSPISGHRSVSWYQQTPGQGLQFLFEYFSETQRNKGNFPGRFSGRQFSNSRSEMNVSTLELGDSALYLCASSLGTGTGNTIYFGEGSWLTVV.

This clonotype was seen many times. This sequence joins TRBV2 and TRBJ1-5; TRBD1 agrees at 7 bases. This CDR3 region has 14 residues. Germline CDR1 reads SNHLY; CDR2 reads FYNNEI. The junction had 6 bases not matched to a gene; V was cut back by 4 bases and J by 6 bases. The CDR3 loop reads CASSGQGVRQPQHF. CDR3 bases: TGTGCCAGCAGTGGACAGGGAGTGCGTCAGCCCCAGCATTTT.

In this sample, this clonotype turned up a few times. The V call is TRBV20-1, the J call TRBJ2-7; D may correspond to TRBD1 or TRBD2 (5 bases each). The CDR3 runs to 13 residues. Trimming removed 5 bases at V and 5 bases at J, with 16 bases between. From germline, CDR1 is DFQATT and CDR2 SNEGSKA (reference sequence). This chain's CDR3 is CSAFRAGIDEQYF. In nucleotides, the CDR3 is TGCAGTGCTTTCAGGGCGGGCATCGACGAGCAGTACTTC.

This clonotype came up many times. The V and J genes are TRBV10-2 and TRBJ2-2, with D perhaps TRBD2 (6 bases). This CDR3 comprises 14 residues. V was pared by 1 base and J by 6 bases, with 9 bases between. Germline CDR1 and CDR2: WSHSY and SAAADI. The CDR3 loop is CASSEWTTPGELFF. The DNA of the CDR3 is TGCGCCAGCAGTGAGTGGACTACCCCCGGGGAGCTGTTTTTT.